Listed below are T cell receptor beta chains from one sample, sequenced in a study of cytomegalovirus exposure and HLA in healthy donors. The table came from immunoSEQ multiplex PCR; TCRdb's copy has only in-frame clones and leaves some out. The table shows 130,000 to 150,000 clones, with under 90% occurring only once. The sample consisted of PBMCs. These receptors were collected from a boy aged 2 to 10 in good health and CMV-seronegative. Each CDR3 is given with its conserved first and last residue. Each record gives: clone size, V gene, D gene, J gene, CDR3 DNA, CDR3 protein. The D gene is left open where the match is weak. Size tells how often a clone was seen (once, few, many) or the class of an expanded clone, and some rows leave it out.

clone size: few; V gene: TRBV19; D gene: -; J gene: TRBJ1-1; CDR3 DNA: TGTGCCAGTAGTCACCGGACAGAAGCGGGGGTAGCTTTCTTT; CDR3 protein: CASSHRTEAGVAFF
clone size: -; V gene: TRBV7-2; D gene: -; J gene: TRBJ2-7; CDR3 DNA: TGTGCCAGCAGCTTAGACTCCCTTCTCGAGGAAATCAGCTCCTACGAGCAGTACTTC; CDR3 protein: CASSLDSLLEEISSYEQYF
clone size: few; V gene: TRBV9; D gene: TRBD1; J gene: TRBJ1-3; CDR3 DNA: TGTGCCAGCAGCGTAGCAAGTCTGGGGACAGCTGGAAACACCATATATTTT; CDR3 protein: CASSVASLGTAGNTIYF
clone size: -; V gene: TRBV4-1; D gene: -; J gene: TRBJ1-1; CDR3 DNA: TGCGCCAGCAGCCAAGACGGACGGATTTGGGGGGACACTGAAGCTTTCTTT; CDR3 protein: CASSQDGRIWGDTEAFF
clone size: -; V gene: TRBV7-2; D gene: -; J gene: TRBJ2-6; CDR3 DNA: TGTGCCAGCAGCCCACAAACCTCTGGGGCCAACGTCCTGACTTTC; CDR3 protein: CASSPQTSGANVLTF
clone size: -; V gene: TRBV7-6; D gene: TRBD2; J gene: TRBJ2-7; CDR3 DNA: TGTGCCAGCAGCTTGTATAGCGGGAGGGTTTACGAGCAGTACTTC; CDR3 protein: CASSLYSGRVYEQYF
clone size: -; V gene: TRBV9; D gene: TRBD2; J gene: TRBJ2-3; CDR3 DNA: TGTGCCAGCAGCGCCGTAGCGGGAGTGGAAGATACGCAGTATTTT; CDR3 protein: CASSAVAGVEDTQYF
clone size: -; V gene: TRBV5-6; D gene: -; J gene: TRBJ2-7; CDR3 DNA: TGTGCCAGCAGCTTGGCGTACGAGCAGTACTTC; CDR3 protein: CASSLAYEQYF
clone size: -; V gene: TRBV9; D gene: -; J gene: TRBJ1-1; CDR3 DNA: TGTGCCAGCAGCGTCTCCAGGTCGAGCACTGAAGCTTTCTTT; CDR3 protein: CASSVSRSSTEAFF
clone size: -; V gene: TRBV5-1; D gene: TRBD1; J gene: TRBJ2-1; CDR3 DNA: TGCGCCAGCAGCGCACAGGGGAGCTCCTACAATGAGCAGTTCTTC; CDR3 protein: CASSAQGSSYNEQFF
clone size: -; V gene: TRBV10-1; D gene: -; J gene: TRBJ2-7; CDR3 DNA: TGCGCCAGCAGTGAGTCTGGCAGGGCCTACGAGCAGTACTTC; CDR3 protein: CASSESGRAYEQYF
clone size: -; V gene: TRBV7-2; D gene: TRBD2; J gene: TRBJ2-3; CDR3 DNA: TGTGCCAGCAGCTTATTAGCGGGAGTGACAGATACGCAGTATTTT; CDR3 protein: CASSLLAGVTDTQYF
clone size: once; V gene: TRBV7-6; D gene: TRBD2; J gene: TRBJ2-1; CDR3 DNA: TGTGCCAGCAGCTTCCAGCGGGGGCACTACAATGAGCAGTTCTTC; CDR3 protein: CASSFQRGHYNEQFF
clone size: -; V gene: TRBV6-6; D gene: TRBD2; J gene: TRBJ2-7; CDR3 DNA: TGTGCCAGCGCCCTGGGGGGGAACTCCTACGAGCAGTACTTC; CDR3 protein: CASALGGNSYEQYF
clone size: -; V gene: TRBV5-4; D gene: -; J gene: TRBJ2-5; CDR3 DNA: TGTGCCAGCAGCTCCGCAGGGCTAATAGAGACCCAGTACTTC; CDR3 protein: CASSSAGLIETQYF
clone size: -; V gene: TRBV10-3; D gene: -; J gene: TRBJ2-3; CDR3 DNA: TGTGCCATCAGTGCCCCACCGGGGGGCCCCTTTGGAGATACGCAGTATTTT; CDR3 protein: CAISAPPGGPFGDTQYF
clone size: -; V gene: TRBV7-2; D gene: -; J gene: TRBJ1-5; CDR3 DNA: TGTGCCAGCACCTTAGGAGGGCCGGGGCAGCCCCAGCATTTT; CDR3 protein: CASTLGGPGQPQHF
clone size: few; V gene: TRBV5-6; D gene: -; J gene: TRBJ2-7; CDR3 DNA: TGTGCCAGCAGCACCTGGACAGCTACCTACGAGCAGTACTTC; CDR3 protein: CASSTWTATYEQYF
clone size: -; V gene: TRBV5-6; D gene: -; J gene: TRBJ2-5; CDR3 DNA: TGTGCCAGCAGCTTGCCCAGGTTCCAAGAGACCCAGTACTTC; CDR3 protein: CASSLPRFQETQYF
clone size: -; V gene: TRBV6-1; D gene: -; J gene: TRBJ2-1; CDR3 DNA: TGTGCCAGCAGGGAGATGAAGGGGTCATTCAATGAGCAGTTCTTC; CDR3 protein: CASREMKGSFNEQFF
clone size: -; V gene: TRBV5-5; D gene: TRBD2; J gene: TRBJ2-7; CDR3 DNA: TGTGCCAGCAGCTTGGCAACTAGCGGGCTCAACTCCTACGAGCAGTACTTC; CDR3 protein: CASSLATSGLNSYEQYF
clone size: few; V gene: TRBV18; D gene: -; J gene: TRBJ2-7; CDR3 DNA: TGTGCCAGCTCACCGGGGCGACAGGCAACCTACGAGCAGTACTTC; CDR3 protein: CASSPGRQATYEQYF
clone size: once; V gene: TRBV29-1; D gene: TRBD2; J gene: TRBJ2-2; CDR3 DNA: TGCAGCATAGGACTAGCGGGAGAGGCGTTGACCGGGGAGCTGTTTTTT; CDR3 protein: CSIGLAGEALTGELFF
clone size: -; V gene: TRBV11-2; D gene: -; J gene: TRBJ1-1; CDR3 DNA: TGTGCCAGCATCAGCTTGGAGGGGAAAGACACTGCAGCTTTCTTT; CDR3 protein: CASISLEGKDTAAFF
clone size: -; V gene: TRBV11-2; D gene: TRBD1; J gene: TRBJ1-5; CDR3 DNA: TGTGCCAGCAGCTTAGATCCGGGACAGGGGGACCGCTGGAGCAATCAGCCCCAGCATTTT; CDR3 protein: CASSLDPGQGDRWSNQPQHF
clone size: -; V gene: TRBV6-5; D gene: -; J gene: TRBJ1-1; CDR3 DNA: TGTGCCAGCCGAGGAACAGGTATGAACACTGAAGCTTTCTTT; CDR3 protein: CASRGTGMNTEAFF
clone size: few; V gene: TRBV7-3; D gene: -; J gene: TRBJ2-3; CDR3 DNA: TGTGCCAGCAGTTTGGGGGGTGGACCCACAGATACGCAGTATTTT; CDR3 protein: CASSLGGGPTDTQYF
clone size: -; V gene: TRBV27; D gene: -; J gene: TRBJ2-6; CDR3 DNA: TGTGCCAGCAGTTTATATCGGGGCTCTGGGGCCAACGTCCTGACTTTC; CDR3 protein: CASSLYRGSGANVLTF
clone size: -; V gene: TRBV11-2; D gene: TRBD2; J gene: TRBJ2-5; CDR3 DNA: TGTGCCAGCAGACAACTAGCGGGACGACTAGAGACCCAGTACTTC; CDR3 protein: CASRQLAGRLETQYF
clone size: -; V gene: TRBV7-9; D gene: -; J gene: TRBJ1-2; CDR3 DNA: TGTGCCAGCAGCTCCCCCAACGGGAGGGGCCACCGGGATGGCTACACCTTC; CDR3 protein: CASSSPNGRGHRDGYTF
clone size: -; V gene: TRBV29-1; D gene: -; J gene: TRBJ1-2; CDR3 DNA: TGCAGCGTTGAAGATTCAGACTATGGCTACACCTTC; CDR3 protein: CSVEDSDYGYTF
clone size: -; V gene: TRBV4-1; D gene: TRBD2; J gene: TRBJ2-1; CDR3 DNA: TGCGCCAGCAGCCAAGATCTCGGACTAGCGGGAAAAAACATCAATGAGCAGTTCTTC; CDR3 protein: CASSQDLGLAGKNINEQFF
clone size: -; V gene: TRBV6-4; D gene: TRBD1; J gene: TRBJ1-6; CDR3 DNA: TGTGCCAGCAGTGAACAAAGCCAGGGCACAGGACAGGGGAATTCACCCCTCCACTTT; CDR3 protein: CASSEQSQGTGQGNSPLHF